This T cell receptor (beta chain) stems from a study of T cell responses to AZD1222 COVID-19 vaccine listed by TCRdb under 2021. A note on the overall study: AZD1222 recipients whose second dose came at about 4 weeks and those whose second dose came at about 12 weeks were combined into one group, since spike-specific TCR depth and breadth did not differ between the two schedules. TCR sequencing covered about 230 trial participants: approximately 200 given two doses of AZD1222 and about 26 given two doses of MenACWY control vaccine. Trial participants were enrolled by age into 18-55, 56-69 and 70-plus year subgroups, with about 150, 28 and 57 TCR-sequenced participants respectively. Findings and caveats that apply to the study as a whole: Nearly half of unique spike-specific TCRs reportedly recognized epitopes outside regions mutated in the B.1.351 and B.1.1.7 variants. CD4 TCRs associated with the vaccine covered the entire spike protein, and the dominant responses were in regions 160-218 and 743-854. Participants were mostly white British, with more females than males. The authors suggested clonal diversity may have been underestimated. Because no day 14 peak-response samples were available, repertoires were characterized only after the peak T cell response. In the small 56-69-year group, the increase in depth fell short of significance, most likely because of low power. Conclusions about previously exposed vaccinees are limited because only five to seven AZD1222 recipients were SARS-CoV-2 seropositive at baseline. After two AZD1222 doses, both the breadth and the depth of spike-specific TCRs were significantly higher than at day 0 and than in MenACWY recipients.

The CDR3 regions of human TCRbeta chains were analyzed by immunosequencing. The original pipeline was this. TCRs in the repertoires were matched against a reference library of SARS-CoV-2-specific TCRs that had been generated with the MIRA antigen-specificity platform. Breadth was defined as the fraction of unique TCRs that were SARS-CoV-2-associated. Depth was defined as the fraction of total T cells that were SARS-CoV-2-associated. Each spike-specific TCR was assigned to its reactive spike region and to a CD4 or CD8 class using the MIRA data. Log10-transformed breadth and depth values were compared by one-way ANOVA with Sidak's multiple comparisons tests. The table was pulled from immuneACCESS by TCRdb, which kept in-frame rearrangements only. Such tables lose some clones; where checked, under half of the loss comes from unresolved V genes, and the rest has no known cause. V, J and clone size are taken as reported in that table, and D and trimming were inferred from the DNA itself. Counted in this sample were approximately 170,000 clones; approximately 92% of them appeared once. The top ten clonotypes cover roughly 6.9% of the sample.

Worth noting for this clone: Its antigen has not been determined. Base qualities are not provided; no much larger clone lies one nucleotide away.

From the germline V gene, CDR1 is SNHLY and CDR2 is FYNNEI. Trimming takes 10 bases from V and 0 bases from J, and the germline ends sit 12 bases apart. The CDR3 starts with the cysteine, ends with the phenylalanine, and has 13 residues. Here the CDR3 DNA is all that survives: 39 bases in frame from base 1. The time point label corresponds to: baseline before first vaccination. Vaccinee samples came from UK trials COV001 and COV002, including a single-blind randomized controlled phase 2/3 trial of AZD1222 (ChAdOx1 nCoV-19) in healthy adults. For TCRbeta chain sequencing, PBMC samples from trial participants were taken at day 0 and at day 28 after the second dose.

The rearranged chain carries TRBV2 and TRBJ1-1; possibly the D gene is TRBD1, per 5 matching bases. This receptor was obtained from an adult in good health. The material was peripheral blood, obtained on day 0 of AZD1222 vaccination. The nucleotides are TGTGCCACACAGACAGAGATGAACACTGAAGCTTTCTTT. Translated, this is CATQTEMNTEAFF. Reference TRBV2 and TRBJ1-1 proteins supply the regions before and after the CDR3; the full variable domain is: EPEVTQTPSHQVTQMGQEVILRCVPISNHLYFYWYRQILGQKVEFLVSFYNNEISEKSEIFDDQFSVERPDGSNFTLKIRSTKLEDSAMYFCATQTEMNTEAFFGQGTRLTVV.